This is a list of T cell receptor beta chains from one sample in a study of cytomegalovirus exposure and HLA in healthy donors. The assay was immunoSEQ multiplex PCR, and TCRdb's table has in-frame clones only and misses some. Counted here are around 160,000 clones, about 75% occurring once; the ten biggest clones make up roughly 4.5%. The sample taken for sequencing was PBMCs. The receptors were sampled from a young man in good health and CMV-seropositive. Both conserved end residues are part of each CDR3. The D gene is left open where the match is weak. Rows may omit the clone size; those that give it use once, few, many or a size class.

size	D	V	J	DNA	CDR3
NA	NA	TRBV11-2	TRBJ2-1	TGTGCCAGCAGCTTAGGGTCCCTCAGTGGTTACAATGAGCAGTTCTTC	CASSLGSLSGYNEQFF
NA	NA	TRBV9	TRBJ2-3	TGTGCCAGCAGCGGCCGTGGCGGTCTGGCAGATACGCAGTATTTT	CASSGRGGLADTQYF
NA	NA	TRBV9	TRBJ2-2	TGTGCCAGCAGCGTGAGGAGGGAGGCCGGGGAGCTGTTTTTT	CASSVRREAGELFF
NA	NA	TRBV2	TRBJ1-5	TGTGCCAGCAGTGGAGGACAGCCCCAGCATTTT	CASSGGQPQHF
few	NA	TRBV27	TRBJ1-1	TGTGCCAGCATCTGGGGGGATGAAGCTTTCTTT	CASIWGDEAFF
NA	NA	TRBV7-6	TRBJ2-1	TGTGCCAGCAGCCATGTCAATGAGCAGTTCTTC	CASSHVNEQFF
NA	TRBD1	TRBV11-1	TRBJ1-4	TGTGCCAGCAGCTTCGGACAGGGCGATGAAAAACTGTTTTTT	CASSFGQGDEKLFF
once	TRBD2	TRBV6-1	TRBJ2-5	TGTGCCAGCAGTGAACTCCGGGGGGTCCAAGAGACCCAGTACTTC	CASSELRGVQETQYF
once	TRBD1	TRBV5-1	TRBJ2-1	TGCGCCAGCAGCTTCGGGACAGGCTTATACAATGAGCAGTTCTTC	CASSFGTGLYNEQFF
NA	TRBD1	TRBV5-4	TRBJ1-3	TGTGCCAGCAGCTTGGAACCACTCGGACAGGCTCACTCTGGAAACACCATATATTTT	CASSLEPLGQAHSGNTIYF
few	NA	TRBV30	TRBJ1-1	TGTGCCGGAACCTGGTATGGCGGGGCTGAAGCTTTCTTT	CAGTWYGGAEAFF
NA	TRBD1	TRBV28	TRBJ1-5	TGTGCCAGCAGTCTTGACAGGGCCTATAGCAATCAGCCCCAGCATTTT	CASSLDRAYSNQPQHF
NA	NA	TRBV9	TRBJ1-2	TGTGCCAGCAGCGTAGACGGGACTGTAGGCTACACCTTC	CASSVDGTVGYTF
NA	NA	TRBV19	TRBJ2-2	TGTGCCGGAAGGGACAACCTGAACACCGGGGAGCTGTTTTTT	CAGRDNLNTGELFF
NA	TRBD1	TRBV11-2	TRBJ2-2	TGTGCCAGCAGAACCCACAGGGGGAACACCGGGGAGCTGTTTTTT	CASRTHRGNTGELFF
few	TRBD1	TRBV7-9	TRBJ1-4	TGTGCCAGCAGCTCATTGACAGGGCCCAATGAAAAACTGTTTTTT	CASSSLTGPNEKLFF
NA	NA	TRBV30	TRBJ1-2	TGTGCCTGGAGTGCCGACAGGAACTATGGCTACACCTTC	CAWSADRNYGYTF
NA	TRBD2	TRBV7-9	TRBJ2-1	TGTGCCAGCAGTCCTAGCGGGGCCTACAATGAGCAGTTCTTC	CASSPSGAYNEQFF
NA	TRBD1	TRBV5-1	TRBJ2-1	TGCGCCAGCAGCCACGACAGGGGCCATGAGCAGTTCTTC	CASSHDRGHEQFF
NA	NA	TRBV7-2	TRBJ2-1	TGTGCCAGCAGCTCTCAAGCGTTCTACAATGAGCAGTTCTTC	CASSSQAFYNEQFF
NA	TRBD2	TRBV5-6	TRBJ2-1	TGTGCCAGCAGCTTATTGTCTAGCGGGGGGGATGAGCAGTTCTTC	CASSLLSSGGDEQFF
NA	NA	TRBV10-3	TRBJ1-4	TGTGCCATCAGTGAGGGCCCTAATGAAAAACTGTTTTTT	CAISEGPNEKLFF
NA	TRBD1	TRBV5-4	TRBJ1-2	TGTGCCAGCAGCTTGGGGGGACAGGGGTACTATGGCTACACCTTC	CASSLGGQGYYGYTF
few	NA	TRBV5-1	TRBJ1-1	TGCGCCAGCAGCTTGGATCCGGAGATGAACACTGAAGCTTTCTTT	CASSLDPEMNTEAFF
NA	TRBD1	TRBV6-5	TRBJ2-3	TGTGCCAGCGCAATAAGACAGGGGGCAGATACGCAGTATTTT	CASAIRQGADTQYF
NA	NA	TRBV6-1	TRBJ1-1	TGTGCCAGCAGAGCCGGGACACAGAACACTGAAGCTTTCTTT	CASRAGTQNTEAFF
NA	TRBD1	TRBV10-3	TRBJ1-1	TGTGCCATCAGTGAGGGACAGGGTAACACTGAAGCTTTCTTT	CAISEGQGNTEAFF
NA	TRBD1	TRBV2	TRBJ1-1	TGTGCCAGAGGTAGAGAGACAGGGGCCACTGAAGCTTTCTTT	CARGRETGATEAFF
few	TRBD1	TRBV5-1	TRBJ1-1	TGCGCCAGCAGTCCGAGACAGGGGGCGGGTGAAGCTTTCTTT	CASSPRQGAGEAFF
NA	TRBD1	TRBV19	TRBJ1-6	TGTGCCAGTAGTAGCACCGGAGGACAGGGTAGTTCACCCCTCCACTTT	CASSSTGGQGSSPLHF
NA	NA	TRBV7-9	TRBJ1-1	TGTGCCAGCAGCAACACGAACACTGAAGCTTTCTTT	CASSNTNTEAFF
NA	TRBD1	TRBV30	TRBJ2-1	TGTGCCTGGAGTGTAGGGGCCCAGGGGGATGAGCAGTTCTTC	CAWSVGAQGDEQFF
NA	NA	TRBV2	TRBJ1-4	TGTGCCAGCAAGAGAGGCGAGCCCCTCTATGAAAAACTGTTTTTT	CASKRGEPLYEKLFF
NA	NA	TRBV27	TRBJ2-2	TGTGCCAGCAGTTTCGGGACTCTGAACACCGGGGAGCTGTTTTTT	CASSFGTLNTGELFF
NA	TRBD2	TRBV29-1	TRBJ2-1	TGCAGCGCGACTAGCGACAATCACAATGAGCAGTTCTTC	CSATSDNHNEQFF
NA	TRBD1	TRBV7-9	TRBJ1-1	TGTGCCAGCAGCCCCGGGACAGCAGAAGCTTTCTTT	CASSPGTAEAFF
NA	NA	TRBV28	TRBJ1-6	TGTGCCAGCAGTTTAGTCCACAGATATATTTTCAATTCACCCCTCCACTTT	CASSLVHRYIFNSPLHF
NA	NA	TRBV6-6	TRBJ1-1	TGTGCCAGTTTCAGGGATGACACTGAAGCTTTCTTT	CASFRDDTEAFF
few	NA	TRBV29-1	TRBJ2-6	TGCAGCGTTGTTATGGGGGCAGGGCCCTCTGGGGCCAACGTCCTGACTTTC	CSVVMGAGPSGANVLTF
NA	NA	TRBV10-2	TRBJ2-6	TGCGCCAGCAGTGCACAGTTACCCGTCCTGACTTTC	CASSAQLPVLTF
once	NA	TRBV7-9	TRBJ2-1	TGTGCCAGCAGCTTAGGGAGGGGTTCCTACAATGAGCAGTTCTTC	CASSLGRGSYNEQFF
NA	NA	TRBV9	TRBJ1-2	TGTGCCAGCAGCGGAGGCGGTGGCCCCGGTGGCTACACCTTC	CASSGGGGPGGYTF
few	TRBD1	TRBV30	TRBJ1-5	TGTGCCTGGACGGGACAGGGCGATCAGCCCCAGCATTTT	CAWTGQGDQPQHF
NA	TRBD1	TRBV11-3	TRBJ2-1	TGTGCCAGCAGCTTAGAAAAGGGGGCCCATGAGCAGTTCTTC	CASSLEKGAHEQFF
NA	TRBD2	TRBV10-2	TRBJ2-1	TGCGCCAGCAGTGCTAGCGGGGGACGTTACAATGAGCAGTTCTTC	CASSASGGRYNEQFF
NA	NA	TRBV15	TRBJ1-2	TGTGCCACCAGCAGAGATGGTCAAGGGGATGGCTACACCTTC	CATSRDGQGDGYTF
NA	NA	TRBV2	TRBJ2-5	TGTGCCAGCAGTGAAGGAGGAATGGCAGGGGTAGGCGAGACCCAGTACTTC	CASSEGGMAGVGETQYF
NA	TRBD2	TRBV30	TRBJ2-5	TGTGCCTGGAGTCGGGGACTAGCGGGGGCCTCAAAAGAGACCCAGTACTTC	CAWSRGLAGASKETQYF